This TCR beta chain was sequenced during a study of blood T cell repertoires in COVID-19. This table comes from immunoSEQ multiplex PCR, and its TCRdb copy is limited to in-frame clones, with some not included. This table has around 250,000 clones, approximately 90% appearing once. Germline CDR1 and CDR2: SGHRS and YFSETQ. The CDR3 is 13 amino acids. The J segment lost 9 bases and the V segment lost 0 bases, leaving 4 bases of the junction unmatched. V usage is TRBV5-1 and J usage is TRBJ1-1; 8 bases line up with TRBD1. This clonotype was obtained from a man aged 35 to 55 who had been exposed to COVID-19. The sample consisted of PBMCs or T cells enriched from blood (not recorded which). Here the CDR3 DNA reads TGCGCCAGCAGCTTGGGAGACAGGGGTAAAGCTTTCTTT. Its translation: CASSLGDRGKAFF.